This record concerns one T cell receptor (beta chain) sequence. Its antigen is as yet unknown. Trimming cost V 8 bases and J 2 bases; bases outside gene matches: 1. The V gene's germline CDR1 is SGHVS and CDR2 FNYEAQ. The CDR3 loop spans 13 amino acids. This record belongs to a study of T-cell reconstitution after alpha-beta-depleted transplantation in children. Study results and limitations: The study traced high day-60 TCRbeta diversity in some patients to surviving recipient T cells and thymic progenitors. Reports say that about two months after transplant, the alpha-beta T cells came out of several hundred graft clones that had expanded. Once a year had passed after transplant, T-cell counts and diversity came mostly from newly produced T cells.

TCRbeta library construction was performed incorporating unique molecular identifiers. TCRdb reprocessed the PCR reads via MiXCR and lists one record per CDR3 protein. The table lists about 980,000 distinct CDR3 sequences, less than 30% of them singletons. Sequenced material: PBMCs, mostly from graft donor cells, taken 360 days after TCRalphabeta/CD19-depleted stem cell transplant. This chain connects TRBV7-6 to TRBJ1-3, with 9 bases lining up with TRBD1. The receptor was derived from a boy under two years old who had a stem cell transplant for SCID, so the T cells may come from the graft donor. The CDR3 DNA is TGTGCCAGCGGGACAGGGACTGGAAACACCATATATTTT. This encodes CASGTGTGNTIYF. Full variable domain (missing parts from reference TRBV7-6 and TRBJ1-3): GAGVSQSPRYKVTKRGQDVALRCDPISGHVSLYWYRQALGQGPEFLTYFNYEAQQDKSGLPNDRFSAERPEGSISTLTIQRTEQRDSAMYRCASGTGTGNTIYFGEGSWLTVV.